One and the same sample provided the 22 T cell receptor beta chains below, sequenced in a study of blood T cells in healthy people across ages. Next came a second PCR, run for about 6 to 12 cycles, which used a sample-barcoded 5' primer along with a J-beta primer mix. TCRdb used MiXCR to reprocess the 5' RACE reads, holding one entry per CDR3 protein. The sample lists 1 million to 1.2 million distinct CDR3 sequences; under 40% were seen once. Sequenced input: blood. Receptors originate from a man between 18 and 35 years old in good health.

This clonotype was observed a handful of times. CDR3 nucleotide sequence: TGTGCCATCAGCCCAGGGGACGGGGAGACCCAGTACTTC. Translated, it gives CAISPGDGETQYF. The chain is built from TRBV10-3 and TRBJ2-5; D possibly corresponds to TRBD1 (6 bases). Germline V gene data show CDR1 as ENHRY and CDR2 as SYGVKD. There are 13 residues in the CDR3. V dropped 6 bases and J dropped 5 bases, with 13 bases sitting between them.

This clonotype was found a few times. This chain connects TRBV29-1 to TRBJ1-1; weak D call: TRBD1 (6 bases). Germline lookup yields CDR1 SQVTM and CDR2 ANQGSEA. This CDR3 has 12 residues. V was cut by 7 bases and J by 5 bases, with 14 bases left in between. The DNA of the CDR3 is TGCAGCGCCCTCAGGGGAGGGACTGAAGCTTTCTTT. As protein: CSALRGGTEAFF. The whole variable domain, filled in from reference TRBV29-1 and TRBJ1-1, reads SAVISQKPSRDICQRGTSLTIQCQVDSQVTMMFWYRQQPGQSLTLIATANQGSEATYESGFVIDKFPISRPNLTFSTLTVSNMSPEDSSIYLCSALRGGTEAFFGQGTRLTVV.

In this sample, this clonotype turned up a few times. The chain has TRBV2 and TRBJ1-5; weak D call: TRBD1 (5 bases). The V end was cut by 8 bases, the J end by 0 bases, with 14 bases between. This CDR3 comprises 15 residues. Germline lookup yields CDR1 SNHLY and CDR2 FYNNEI. The chain's CDR3 is CASRGTDYSNQPQHF. DNA for the CDR3: TGTGCCAGCCGGGGGACGGATTATAGCAATCAGCCCCAGCATTTT.

The chain recombines TRBV5-1 with TRBJ2-1, with TRBD2 matching 7 bases. There are 12 residues in the CDR3. Germline lookup yields CDR1 SGHRS and CDR2 YFSETQ. The ends lost 5 bases at V and 7 bases at J; junction bases unmatched: 3. The DNA of the CDR3 is TGCGCCAGCAGGAGGGAGGGGAATGAGCAGTTCTTC. This codes for CASRREGNEQFF.

The chain carries TRBV4-1 and TRBJ1-5, with 8 bases fitting TRBD1. Per the germline V gene, CDR1 is MGHRA and CDR2 is YSYEKL. CDR3 length: 15 residues. Germline trimming cut 8 bases from V and 4 bases from J; bases unmatched to any gene: 10. The CDR3 protein is CASAPMTGENQPQHF. Here the CDR3 DNA reads TGCGCCAGCGCACCTATGACAGGGGAGAATCAGCCCCAGCATTTT.

The rearrangement uses TRBV7-6 and TRBJ2-3; D possibly corresponds to TRBD1 (7 bases). V was trimmed by 3 bases and J by 2 bases, leaving 18 bases between them. This CDR3 is 17 amino acids long. Germline CDR1 is SGHVS and CDR2 is FNYEAQ. This chain's CDR3 is CASSLNLPGGLTDTQYF. The CDR3 coding sequence is TGTGCCAGCAGCTTGAATCTACCAGGGGGACTCACAGATACGCAGTATTTT.

A remark on this clonotype: The junction shows a germline mismatch at one end, possibly a read error. This chain connects TRBV5-1 to TRBJ1-1, with D maybe TRBD1 (6 bases). CDR3 length: 14 residues. Germline values: CDR1 SGHRS, CDR2 YFSETQ. The CDR3 DNA follows: TGCGCCAGCAGCTTGGATGCAGGGGACACTGAAGTTTTCTTT. Translating gives CASSLDAGDTEVFF.

There are a few counts of this clonotype. The chain links TRBV27 to TRBJ1-1, with a possible D match to TRBD1 (6 bases). Germline V lookup: CDR1 MNHEY, CDR2 SMNVEV (reference sequence). Trimming took off 2 bases at V and 4 bases at J, with 11 bases between the two ends. The CDR3 covers 14 residues. In DNA form, the CDR3 reads TGTGCCAGCAGTTTAACAGGGTCGTTCACTGAAGCTTTCTTT. The encoded protein is CASSLTGSFTEAFF.

This clonotype was seen a handful of times. V gene TRBV28 combines with J gene TRBJ2-3; 9 nucleotides line up with TRBD2. Trimming took 3 bases from V and 0 from J; bases not matched to a gene: 7. CDR1 MDHEN and CDR2 SYDVKM come from the germline V gene. This CDR3 is 17 amino acids long. The CDR3 sequence: CASSFMAGGRSTDTQYF. CDR3 sequence (DNA): TGTGCCAGCAGTTTCATGGCGGGGGGGCGGAGCACAGATACGCAGTATTTT.

On this clonotype itself: A clone one base away is much larger, so this may be a read error. This chain uses TRBV4-1 with TRBJ1-2; 10 bases map to TRBD1. V trimming: 1 base; J trimming: 2 bases; junction bases outside the gene matches: 4. CDR3 size: 16 residues. Germline CDR1 and CDR2: MGHRA and YSYEKL. CDR3 region: CASSQGKDRGNYGYTF. The CDR3 nucleotides are TGCGCCAGCAGCCAAGGGAAGGACAGGGGGAACTATGGCTACACCTTC.

The sample holds a few counts of this clonotype. The J gene is TRBJ2-1, the V gene TRBV6-2 or TRBV6-3, with 9 bases identical to TRBD2. The CDR3 runs to 15 residues. CDR1 MNHEY and CDR2 SVGEGT come from the germline V gene. The V gene end was trimmed by 6 bases and the J gene end by 2 bases; junction bases not matched to a gene: 5. In nucleotides, the CDR3 is TGTGCCAGCAGGGGACTAGCAGTACCCTACAATGAGCAGTTCTTC. Translation gives CASRGLAVPYNEQFF.

J is TRBJ2-3 and V is TRBV20-1; tentatively, D is TRBD1 or TRBD2 (5 bases each). V was shortened by 6 bases and J by 2 bases, with 15 bases between the two germline ends. In germline, CDR1 is DFQATT, CDR2 SNEGSKA (reference sequence). There are 14 residues in the CDR3. In nucleotides, the CDR3 is TGCAGTGCCTCGGGACGAAATTACACAGATACGCAGTATTTT. Amino acid sequence: CSASGRNYTDTQYF.

The sample holds a few counts of this clonotype. The chain recombines TRBV30 with TRBJ1-1; D might be TRBD1 (6 bases). This CDR3 contains 12 residues. Germline CDR1 reads GTSNPN; CDR2 reads SVGIG (reference sequence). Trimming took 4 bases from V and 4 from J, leaving 10 bases between them. CDR3 in amino acids: CAWKGGSTEAFF. The DNA for the CDR3 is TGTGCCTGGAAGGGGGGATCCACTGAAGCTTTCTTT. The full variable domain, its missing parts supplied by reference TRBV30 and TRBJ1-1, is SQTIHQWPATLVQPVGSPLSLECTVEGTSNPNLYWYRQAAGRGLQLLFYSVGIGQISSEVPQNLSASRPQDRQFILSSKKLLLSDSGFYLCAWKGGSTEAFFGQGTRLTVV.

This chain uses TRBV12-3 or TRBV12-4 with TRBJ2-1; 12 bases align to TRBD2. V was clipped by 6 bases and J by 3 bases; unmatched bases: 12. The CDR3 is 18 amino acids. CDR3 amino acids: CASRLGLAGGFFYNEQFF. CDR3 coding DNA: TGTGCCAGCAGGTTGGGGCTAGCGGGGGGGTTTTTCTACAATGAGCAGTTCTTC.

The chain couples TRBV3-1 to TRBJ2-5; TRBD2 might be the D (7 bases). Germline CDR1 is LGHDT and CDR2 is YNNKEL (reference sequence). The CDR3 runs to 15 residues. Trimming cost V 1 base and J 11 bases, with 20 bases left between them. CDR3 nucleotides: TGTGCCAGCAGCCAAGTAGGGGGGGGGGCAAATGAGCAGTACTTC. Translating it yields CASSQVGGGANEQYF.

The rearrangement links TRBV9 to TRBJ2-1; 8 bases line up with TRBD2. With the DNA end fitting TRBJ2-7 better, the J assignment may be wrong. Germline V CDR1 and CDR2: SGDLS, YYNGEE. CDR3 length: 16 residues. CDR3 amino acids: CASSVGAGGVANEQYF. CDR3 nucleotide sequence: TGTGCCAGCAGCGTAGGCGCGGGGGGTGTAGCCAATGAGCAGTACTTC.

The V and J genes are TRBV9 and TRBJ2-7; possible D gene TRBD1, 6 bases. CDR1 is SGDLS, CDR2 YYNGEE, per germline. This CDR3 contains 15 residues. Deletions cut 0 bases from V and 7 bases from J, with 17 bases between. The CDR3 is CASSVGQGSGNEQYF. The CDR3 DNA reads as TGTGCCAGCAGCGTAGGGCAGGGGAGTGGCAATGAGCAGTACTTC. Together with reference TRBV9 and TRBJ2-7, the CDR3 gives the full variable domain: DSGVTQTPKHLITATGQRVTLRCSPRSGDLSVYWYQQSLDQGLQFLIQYYNGEERAKGNILERFSAQQFPDLHSELNLSSLELGDSALYFCASSVGQGSGNEQYFGPGTRLTVT.

This clonotype was seen a few times. The chain recombines TRBV27 with TRBJ1-2; D gene unclear. Trimming stripped 0 bases from V and 4 bases from J, with 9 bases between. The length of the CDR3 is 14 residues. The germline V gene encodes CDR1 MNHEY and CDR2 SMNVEV (reference sequence). The CDR3 DNA is TGTGCCAGCAGTTTATCTCCGAAGGGCTATGGCTACACCTTC. The encoded protein is CASSLSPKGYGYTF.

There are a few counts of this clonotype. The CDR3 DNA reads as TGTGCCAGCCGGGACAGGCCTAGCACAGATACGCAGTATTTT. Residues: CASRDRPSTDTQYF. This rearrangement joins TRBV7-2 to TRBJ2-3, with 8 bases aligning to TRBD1. There are 14 residues in the CDR3. Germline assignment: CDR1 SGHTA and CDR2 FQGNSA. The trim removed 8 bases at V and 0 bases at J, leaving 4 bases unmatched.

The chain couples TRBV12-3 or TRBV12-4 to TRBJ2-3; 11 nucleotides align to TRBD2. Trimming took 6 bases from V and 1 from J; bases not matched to a gene: 3. The CDR3 consists of 15 residues. DNA for the CDR3: TGTGCCAGCAGGGCGACTAGCGGGGGCACAGATACGCAGTATTTT. This translates into CASRATSGGTDTQYF.

This sequence joins TRBV11-3 and TRBJ2-3, with D possibly matching TRBD2 (6 bases). Germline V gene data show CDR1 as SGHNT and CDR2 as YENEEA. The CDR3 runs to 13 residues. V was cut by 6 bases and J by 5 bases, with 12 bases left in between. This CDR3 reads CASSSGGEDTQYF. The DNA for the CDR3 is TGTGCCAGCAGTTCCGGGGGTGAAGATACGCAGTATTTT.

This chain joins TRBV4-1 and TRBJ1-2; TRBD1 matches at 8 bases. The CDR3 loop spans 18 amino acids. Germline-derived CDR1 and CDR2 are MGHRA and YSYEKL. V gave up 3 bases and J gave up 7 bases; unmatched junction bases: 19. The CDR3, as DNA: TGCGCCAGCAGCCAGGATCTCCCCGGACAGGGCATAACTAGTGGCTACACCTTC. Protein product: CASSQDLPGQGITSGYTF.